These 7 T cell receptor beta chains were sequenced from one sample in a study of cytomegalovirus exposure and HLA in healthy donors. A multiplex PCR was run with 60 Vbeta primers and 13 Jbeta primers. Clones were sequenced by immunoSEQ multiplex PCR, and TCRdb holds only the in-frame ones, with some missing. This table has approximately 42,000 clones, 81% appearing once. The specimen sequenced was PBMCs. These receptors came from a middle-aged man in good health and CMV-seronegative.

This chain uses TRBV2 with TRBJ1-3, with 10 bases lining up with TRBD1. V was clipped by 9 bases and J by 0 bases; unmatched bases: 14. The CDR3 consists of 18 residues. CDR1 is SNHLY, CDR2 FYNNEI, per germline. DNA of the CDR3: TGTGCCAGGGGCCCGGGACAGGGGCTCCCTATCTCTGGAAACACCATATATTTT. Protein sequence: CARGPGQGLPISGNTIYF. Using reference TRBV2 and TRBJ1-3 for the parts outside the CDR3, the full variable domain is EPEVTQTPSHQVTQMGQEVILRCVPISNHLYFYWYRQILGQKVEFLVSFYNNEISEKSEIFDDQFSVERPDGSNFTLKIRSTKLEDSAMYFCARGPGQGLPISGNTIYFGEGSWLTVV.

J is TRBJ2-3 and V is TRBV19; TRBD2 matches 12 bases. The germline V gene encodes CDR1 LNHDA and CDR2 SQIVND (reference sequence). The CDR3 is made up of 15 amino acids. The V segment lost 9 bases and the J segment 4 bases; nucleotides outside the gene matches: 8. The CDR3 region has the DNA TGTGCCAGCCGACTAGCGGGAGTTGGGGCAGATACGCAGTATTTT. Protein sequence: CASRLAGVGADTQYF.

This clone occurred once. This chain connects TRBV7-9 to TRBJ2-6; 10 positions agree with TRBD2. The CDR3 has 18 residues. CDR1 SEHNR and CDR2 FQNEAQ come from the germline V gene (reference sequence). The ends lost 1 base at V and 0 bases at J; junction bases unmatched: 3. CDR3 DNA sequence: TGTGCCAGCAGCTTAGGGCGACTAGCGGGCTCTGGGGCCAACGTCCTGACTTTC. This gives the protein CASSLGRLAGSGANVLTF. The entire variable domain, with the rest obtained from reference TRBV7-9 and TRBJ2-6, is as follows: DTGVSQNPRHKITKRGQNVTFRCDPISEHNRLYWYRQTLGQGPEFLTYFQNEAQLEKSRLLSDRFSAERPKGSFSTLEIQRTEQGDSAMYLCASSLGRLAGSGANVLTFGAGSRLTVL.

The chain is built from TRBV14 and TRBJ1-1; D call uncertain. The ends were cut back, 0 bases at V and 6 bases at J, with 17 bases in the middle. Germline V lookup: CDR1 SGHDN, CDR2 FVKESK. CDR3 size: 16 residues. This chain's CDR3 is CASSQDLWVGEAEAFF. DNA for the CDR3: TGTGCCAGCAGCCAAGATCTTTGGGTGGGTGAGGCTGAAGCTTTCTTT.

J is TRBJ2-3 and V is TRBV7-8; D is unclear. The germline V gene has CDR1 SGHVS and CDR2 FQNEAQ. V lost 1 base and J lost 1, with 9 bases in between. This CDR3 has 15 amino acids. CDR3 nucleotide sequence: TGTGCCAGCAGCTTAGAAGCCCTGCGCACAGATACGCAGTATTTT. Residues: CASSLEALRTDTQYF.

J is TRBJ2-1 and V is TRBV6-1, with 8 bases matching TRBD2. V shed 4 bases and J 8 bases; nucleotides not matched to a gene: 13. CDR3 size: 16 residues. Germline lookup yields CDR1 MNHNS and CDR2 SASEGT. The CDR3 DNA follows: TGTGCCAGCAGTGGGCCGCTAGCGGGTGGGGGGGATGAGCAGTTCTTC. Translation gives CASSGPLAGGGDEQFF.

To note about this clone: At one end, the junction sequence differs from germline, possibly due to a read error. The rearrangement joins TRBV15 to TRBJ2-3; the match to TRBD2 covers 9 bases. This CDR3 is built from 18 residues. CDR1 and CDR2 (germline): LNHNV, YYDKDF (reference sequence). As DNA, the CDR3 is TGTGCCACCAGCAGAGGCGGCGGCGGGGGGGCCGGCACAGATATGCAGTATTTT. Its translation is CATSRGGGGGAGTDMQYF.